Described below is a single T cell receptor (beta chain) sequence and its context. Its antigen is currently unknown. This sample was included in a study of CD4 T cells in relation to SARS-CoV-2 and coronaviruses. About the study: The HLA restriction of the shared crossreactive spike epitopes was mapped.

J gave up 4 bases and V 6 bases, and 2 bases lay outside the gene matches. CDR1 and CDR2 (germline): MNHEY, SMNVEV (reference sequence). The CDR3 is 14 residues long. Sequencing used immunoSEQ multiplex PCR; TCRdb keeps in-frame clones, though not all of them. The sample has 30,000 to 40,000 clones, roughly 73% seen once. For roughly ten days, roughly 100,000 sorted CD4+ cells grew with T cell-depleted PBMCs and CEF. This rearrangement joins TRBV27 to TRBJ2-3; 12 nucleotides match TRBD2. This receptor was obtained from an adult with COVID-19. The source material was memory CD4+ T cells from PBMCs, cultured in vitro. CDR3 coding DNA: TGTGCCAGCAGACTAGCGGGAGGTTCAGATACGCAGTATTTT. Amino acids: CASRLAGGSDTQYF.